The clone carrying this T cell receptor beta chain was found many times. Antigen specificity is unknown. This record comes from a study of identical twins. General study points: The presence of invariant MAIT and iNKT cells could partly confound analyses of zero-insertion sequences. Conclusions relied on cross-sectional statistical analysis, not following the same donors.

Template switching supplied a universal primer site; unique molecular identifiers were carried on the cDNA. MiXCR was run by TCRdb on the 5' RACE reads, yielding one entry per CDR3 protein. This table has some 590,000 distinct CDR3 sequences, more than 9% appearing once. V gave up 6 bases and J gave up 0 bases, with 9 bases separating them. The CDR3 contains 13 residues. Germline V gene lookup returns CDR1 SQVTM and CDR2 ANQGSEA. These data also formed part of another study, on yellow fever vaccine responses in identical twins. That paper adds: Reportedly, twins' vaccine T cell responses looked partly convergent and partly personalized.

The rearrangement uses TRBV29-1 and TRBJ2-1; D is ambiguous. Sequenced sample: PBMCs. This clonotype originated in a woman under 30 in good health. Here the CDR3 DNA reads TGCAGCGTGGGTTCGAGCTCCTACAATGAGCAGTTCTTC. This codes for CSVGSSSYNEQFF.